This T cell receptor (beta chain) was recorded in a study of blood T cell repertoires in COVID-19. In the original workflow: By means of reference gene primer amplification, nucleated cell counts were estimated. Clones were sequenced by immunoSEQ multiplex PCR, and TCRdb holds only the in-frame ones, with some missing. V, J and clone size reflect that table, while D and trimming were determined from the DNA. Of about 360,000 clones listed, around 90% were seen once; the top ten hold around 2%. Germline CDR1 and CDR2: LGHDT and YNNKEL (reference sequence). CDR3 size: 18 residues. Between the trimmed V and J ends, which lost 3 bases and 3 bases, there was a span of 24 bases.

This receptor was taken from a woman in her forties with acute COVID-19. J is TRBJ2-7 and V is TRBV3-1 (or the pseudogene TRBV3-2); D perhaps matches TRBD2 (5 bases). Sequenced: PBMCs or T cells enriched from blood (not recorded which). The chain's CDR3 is CASSQASLGVTPYYEQYF. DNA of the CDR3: TGTGCCAGCAGCCAGGCATCCCTGGGAGTAACCCCCTACTACGAGCAGTACTTC.